The next 16 T cell receptor beta chains were all read from a single sample in a study of T cells after yellow fever vaccination. In TCRdb, the 5' RACE reads were re-called with MiXCR into one record per CDR3 protein. The sample carries hundreds of thousands of distinct CDR3 sequences, 18% recorded once. Sequenced material: PBMCs, taken before the yellow fever booster vaccination. Receptors were obtained from a man aged 18-30 years who received the YFV17D yellow fever vaccine.

The genes are TRBV5-7 and TRBJ2-3, with a weak D call TRBD1 (7 bases). TRBV5-7 belongs to the ORF category, with a function that is uncertain. The length of the CDR3 is 15 residues. V lost 4 bases and J 6 bases, leaving 18 bases between the germline ends. This CDR3 is CASSGAAQGGDTQYF. CDR3 nucleotides: TGTGCCAGCAGCGGAGCGGCCCAGGGGGGTGATACGCAGTATTTT.

The CDR3 nucleotides read TGTGCCATCTCTAGAATTCGGGTCGGGAACACCGGGGAGCTGTTTTTT. Its protein is CAISRIRVGNTGELFF. The chain carries TRBV10-3 and TRBJ2-2; D gene ambiguous. CDR3 length: 16 residues. Germline CDR1 and CDR2: ENHRY and SYGVKD. Trimming took 8 bases from V and 1 from J, leaving 17 bases between them.

This clonotype was counted a few times. The chain joins TRBV3-1 to TRBJ2-6; D might be TRBD2 (7 bases). The length of the CDR3 is 17 residues. The V end lost 4 bases, the J end lost 2 bases, and 15 bases lay between the germline ends. Germline V gene lookup returns CDR1 LGHDT and CDR2 YNNKEL (reference sequence). This CDR3 reads CASSRPWGGPGANVLTF. In nucleotides, the CDR3 is TGTGCCAGCAGCCGCCCATGGGGGGGCCCTGGGGCCAACGTCCTGACTTTC.

This clonotype was found a few times. This chain joins TRBV10-2 and TRBJ2-5; 11 nucleotides line up with TRBD2. The CDR3 consists of 16 residues. V lost 6 bases, J lost 2 bases, and 8 bases stayed unmatched. The germline V gene has CDR1 WSHSY and CDR2 SAAADI. The CDR3 DNA reads TGCGCCAGCAGACCGGGACTAGCGGTTTGGCAAGAGACCCAGTACTTC. As protein: CASRPGLAVWQETQYF.

This clonotype was observed many times. V is TRBV12-3 or TRBV12-4 and J is TRBJ2-1; TRBD1 is a possible D gene (5 bases). V was cut by 5 bases and J by 6 bases, with 14 bases left in between. The CDR3 is 14 amino acids. CDR3 amino acids: CASSPRDLGNEQFF. CDR3 DNA sequence: TGTGCCAGCAGTCCCAGGGATCTGGGCAATGAGCAGTTCTTC.

The J gene is TRBJ1-3, the V gene TRBV4-1, with D unclear. The CDR3 loop spans 15 amino acids. Germline V gives CDR1 MGHRA, CDR2 YSYEKL. V was clipped by 1 base and J by 0 bases, with 7 bases between them. CDR3 region: CASSQGLASGNTIYF. CDR3 bases: TGCGCCAGCAGCCAAGGGCTCGCCTCTGGAAACACCATATATTTT.

This clonotype was counted a few times. The CDR3 DNA sequence: TGTGCCAGCAGCTCGTCCGGGACGGCGGCTGAAGCTTTCTTT. It specifies CASSSSGTAAEAFF. The V gene is TRBV7-2, the J gene TRBJ1-1; D is possibly TRBD1 (5 bases). V lost 4 bases, J lost 6 bases, and 15 bases lay in between. CDR1 is SGHTA and CDR2 is FQGNSA in the germline V gene. The CDR3 extends over 14 amino acids.

V and J are TRBV7-9 and TRBJ1-2; D ambiguous. The CDR3 totals 14 residues. The germline gives CDR1 SEHNR, CDR2 FQNEAQ (reference sequence). V shed 1 base and J shed 5 bases, with 11 bases lying between them. The CDR3: CASSLGSGRYGYTF. In nucleotides, the CDR3 is TGTGCCAGCAGCTTAGGGTCTGGTAGATATGGCTACACCTTC.

The rearrangement joins TRBV27 to TRBJ1-1, with 10 bases identical to TRBD1. This CDR3 has 14 amino acids. Trimming took 5 bases from V and 11 from J; bases not matched to a gene: 11. The germline V gene has CDR1 MNHEY and CDR2 SMNVEV (reference sequence). The CDR3 nucleotides are TGTGCCAGCAGTCCAATAGACAGGGGGCTATGGGCTTTCTTT. Translated, it gives CASSPIDRGLWAFF.

The chain combines TRBV5-1 with TRBJ1-1; D unclear. Trimming pared 4 bases from V and 4 bases from J, leaving 17 bases between. CDR3 length: 15 residues. CDR1 SGHRS and CDR2 YFSETQ come from the germline V gene. The CDR3 coding sequence is TGCGCCAGCAGCCCGACCGCCGGGATTGTCACTGAAGCTTTCTTT. It yields the protein CASSPTAGIVTEAFF.

The genes are TRBV9 and TRBJ1-6, with D perhaps matching TRBD1 (5 bases). There are 15 residues in the CDR3. Per germline, CDR1 SGDLS and CDR2 YYNGEE. Trimming removed 3 bases at V and 9 bases at J, with 16 bases between. CDR3 bases: TGTGCCAGCAGCGGACCCGGGACCCGTGGTTCACCCCTCCACTTT. Translating gives CASSGPGTRGSPLHF.

In this sample, this clonotype turned up a few times. This sequence joins TRBV7-9 and TRBJ1-4; D may be TRBD1 (5 bases). Trimming stripped 5 bases from V and 7 bases from J, with 8 bases between. This CDR3 contains 12 residues. Germline V gene sequence: CDR1 SEHNR, CDR2 FQNEAQ (reference sequence). The CDR3 DNA sequence: TGTGCCAGCAGCCGGGACGGTGAAAAACTGTTTTTT. It specifies CASSRDGEKLFF.

This sequence joins TRBV6-4 and TRBJ1-2, with D maybe TRBD1 (5 bases). The CDR3 is 13 amino acids. V was cut by 9 bases and J by 4 bases, with 15 bases left in between. Germline V lookup: CDR1 MRHNA, CDR2 SNTAGT. The CDR3 region is CASSQGRGYGYTF. DNA of the CDR3: TGTGCCAGTAGCCAGGGTCGAGGCTATGGCTACACCTTC.

The V gene is TRBV7-9, the J gene TRBJ2-5; 8 positions match TRBD1. Trimming at V came to 2 bases and at J to 4 bases, leaving 6 bases not matched to a gene. The length of the CDR3 is 15 residues. Germline CDR1 SEHNR, CDR2 FQNEAQ (reference sequence). In DNA, the CDR3 is TGTGCCAGCAGCTTACGACAGGGGAGTTCAGAGACCCAGTACTTC. This codes for CASSLRQGSSETQYF. Combining the CDR3 with reference TRBV7-9 and TRBJ2-5 gives the whole variable domain DTGVSQNPRHKITKRGQNVTFRCDPISEHNRLYWYRQTLGQGPEFLTYFQNEAQLEKSRLLSDRFSAERPKGSFSTLEIQRTEQGDSAMYLCASSLRQGSSETQYFGPGTRLLVL.

The chain joins TRBV28 to TRBJ2-1; a weak D match, TRBD2 (7 bases). Germline V lookup: CDR1 MDHEN, CDR2 SYDVKM. Trimming left V 4 bases short and J 4 bases short, with 17 bases between. The CDR3 has 16 amino acids. The CDR3 reads CASSSYRGANYNEQFF. The CDR3 DNA follows: TGTGCCAGCAGTTCATATCGGGGGGCAAATTACAATGAGCAGTTCTTC.

This clonotype occurred a few times. This chain connects TRBV14 to TRBJ1-3; unclear D gene. V was cut by 4 bases and J by 4 bases, with 8 bases left in between. CDR1 is SGHDN and CDR2 is FVKESK in the germline V gene. The length of the CDR3 is 13 residues. CDR3 region: CASSPLAGNTIYF. The CDR3 DNA follows: TGTGCCAGCAGCCCGCTAGCCGGAAACACCATATATTTT.